This T cell receptor beta chain was identified during a study of Ad26.COV2.S vaccination and SARS-CoV-2 variants. Study-wide results and caveats: TCR breadth and depth analyses may have underestimated total T cell responses.

TCRdb's table, derived via immunoSEQ multiplex PCR, lists solely in-frame clones and lacks some. Of 400,000 to 500,000 clones in the sample, 70% to 90% were seen once. Germline V lookup: CDR1 SGDLS, CDR2 YYNGEE. This CDR3 has 15 residues. Trimming pared 3 bases from V and 6 bases from J, leaving 16 bases between. Note on this clone: Its specificity is unknown.

As for treatment: over 15 received Ad26.COV2.S at low or high dose, single or two shots; about five received placebo; per-sample allocation not given. It was on day 63 after the first vaccine or placebo injection that samples were taken. Participants' vaccine, an Ad26 vector, delivered Wuhan-strain SARS-CoV-2 spike. This sequence joins TRBV9 and TRBJ1-5; D is unclear. The specimen was peripheral blood, collected in a trial of Ad26.COV2.S vaccine versus placebo. The sequence was obtained from a person aged 18-60 years who received the Ad26.COV2.S COVID-19 vaccine or a placebo. CDR3 sequence: CASSAGGGQTQPQHF. The DNA for the CDR3 is TGTGCCAGCAGCGCCGGCGGAGGGCAAACTCAGCCCCAGCATTTT. The complete variable domain, with remaining parts taken from reference TRBV9 and TRBJ1-5, reads DSGVTQTPKHLITATGQRVTLRCSPRSGDLSVYWYQQSLDQGLQFLIQYYNGEERAKGNILERFSAQQFPDLHSELNLSSLELGDSALYFCASSAGGGQTQPQHFGDGTRLSIL.